Below are 21 T cell receptor beta chains sequenced from a single sample in a study of technical replicates of blood from several donors. Assay: immunoSEQ multiplex PCR; the TCRdb copy retains only in-frame clones and omits some. This repertoire shows 80,000 or so clones, roughly 98% found once; its top ten account for over 0.2%. The sequenced material came from T cells isolated from PBMCs. The source of these receptors is a human donor in good health.

J is TRBJ2-2 and V is TRBV9, with 7 bases matching TRBD2. Germline trimming cut 4 bases from V and 7 bases from J; bases unmatched to any gene: 16. The germline CDR1 and CDR2 sequences are SGDLS and YYNGEE. The CDR3 sequence is 17 residues long. CDR3 coding DNA: TGTGCCAGCAGCCCGACCGTCGGGGGAGGGCCTTTCGGGGAGCTGTTTTTT. Residues: CASSPTVGGGPFGELFF.

V is TRBV4-3 and J is TRBJ2-2, with D perhaps matching TRBD1 (6 bases). This CDR3 comprises 15 residues. V was cut by 3 bases and J by 10 bases, with 18 bases left in between. Germline V gene data show CDR1 as LGHNA and CDR2 as YSLEER. CDR3: CASSHADTGSSELFF. The CDR3, as DNA: TGCGCCAGCAGCCACGCCGACACAGGGTCGTCGGAGCTGTTTTTT.

The chain couples TRBV19 to TRBJ2-7; the D is unclear. The CDR3 totals 14 residues. CDR1 LNHDA and CDR2 SQIVND come from the germline V gene (reference sequence). The germline V and J ends were trimmed by 0 bases and 3 bases, with 9 bases remaining between them. CDR3 in amino acids: CASSIDPGSYEQYF. The CDR3 DNA is TGTGCCAGTAGTATAGATCCAGGTAGCTACGAGCAGTACTTC.

This clone has just one count. This chain connects TRBV15 to TRBJ2-1; TRBD2 aligns across 10 bases. The CDR3 has 13 residues. Germline V CDR1 and CDR2: LNHNV, YYDKDF (reference sequence). With 5 bases clipped from V and 10 bases from J, the junction kept 5 bases outside the gene matches. The CDR3 DNA reads TGTGCCACCAGCTCTAGCGGGAGACGGGAGCAGTTCTTC. It codes for CATSSSGRREQFF. Based on the CDR3 plus reference TRBV15 and TRBJ2-1, the full variable domain is DAMVIQNPRYQVTQFGKPVTLSCSQTLNHNVMYWYQQKSSQAPKLLFHYYDKDFNNEADTPDNFQSRRPNTSFCFLDIRSPGLGDTAMYLCATSSSGRREQFFGPGTRLTVL.

The chain has TRBV14 and TRBJ2-7, with D possibly being TRBD2 (7 bases). V gave up 1 base and J gave up 6 bases, with 13 bases separating them. There are 14 residues in the CDR3. Germline CDR1 is SGHDN and CDR2 is FVKESK. This chain's CDR3 is CASSQVGGLTEQYF. CDR3 nucleotide sequence: TGTGCCAGCAGCCAAGTCGGGGGGCTCACCGAGCAGTACTTC.

The chain uses TRBV7-9 and TRBJ1-2, with 8 nucleotides matching TRBD1. After removal of 5 bases from V and 5 bases from J, the junction contained 10 bases not matched to a gene. The V gene's germline CDR1 is SEHNR and CDR2 FQNEAQ (reference sequence). The CDR3 is 15 residues long. The CDR3 nucleotides read TGTGCCAGCAGCCGAACAGGGACAGGAGCTTATGGCTACACCTTC. Translated: CASSRTGTGAYGYTF.

This clone appeared once. The chain carries TRBV7-3 and TRBJ2-7, with a weak D call TRBD1 (6 bases). The CDR3 totals 14 residues. Trimming shortened V by 1 base and J by 5 bases, and 12 bases separated the two germline ends. Germline assignment: CDR1 SGHTA and CDR2 FQGTGA. The CDR3: CASSLSGGAHEQYF. CDR3 DNA sequence: TGTGCCAGCAGCTTAAGTGGGGGCGCGCACGAGCAGTACTTC.

This clone was recorded only once. The genes are TRBV5-6 and TRBJ1-2; no definite D call. Trimming removed 2 bases at V and 8 bases at J, with 7 bases between. CDR3 length: 11 residues. Germline values: CDR1 SGHDT, CDR2 YYEEEE. CDR3 DNA: TGTGCCAGCAGCTTCGGGGAAGGCTACACCTTC. Translated, it gives CASSFGEGYTF.

This chain links TRBV4-3 with TRBJ2-2, with 9 bases lining up with TRBD2. The V and J ends lost 0 bases and 0 bases, in that order; junction bases with no gene match: 8. CDR1 is LGHNA and CDR2 is YSLEER in the germline V gene. CDR3 length equals 19 residues. The CDR3 is CASSQDLVAGAANTGELFF. The CDR3 DNA reads as TGCGCCAGCAGCCAAGACTTGGTAGCGGGAGCCGCGAACACCGGGGAGCTGTTTTTT.

The V call is TRBV6-4, the J call TRBJ2-1; a weak D match, TRBD1 (5 bases). V lost 3 bases to trimming and J lost 10 bases, with 16 bases between them. Germline V gene lookup returns CDR1 MRHNA and CDR2 SNTAGT. This CDR3 spans 14 amino acids. The CDR3 coding sequence is TGTGCCAGCAGTGAAACGGGCAGGGCCTTAGAGCAGTTCTTC. As protein: CASSETGRALEQFF.

This rearrangement joins TRBV9 to TRBJ2-7, with a tentative D call TRBD2 (6 bases). With 3 bases removed from V and 2 bases from J, the gap between germline ends came to 15 bases. The CDR3 runs 15 residues. The V gene's germline CDR1 is SGDLS and CDR2 YYNGEE. CDR3 residues: CASSDSGKDTYEQYF. DNA of the CDR3: TGTGCCAGCAGCGATAGCGGCAAAGATACCTACGAGCAGTACTTC.

The chain recombines TRBV28 with TRBJ1-1; D is ambiguous. The CDR3 consists of 14 residues. Germline V gene sequence: CDR1 MDHEN, CDR2 SYDVKM. Trimming removed 4 bases at V and 3 bases at J, with 12 bases between. Written as DNA, the CDR3 is TGTGCCAGCAGTTACCAGCGACGGTACACTGAAGCTTTCTTT. Translation: CASSYQRRYTEAFF.

V and J are TRBV6-5 and TRBJ1-1, with D uncertain. Germline assignment: CDR1 MNHEY and CDR2 SVGAGI. Between the trimmed V and J ends, which lost 6 bases and 2 bases, there was a span of 10 bases. CDR3 size: 13 residues. The CDR3 is CASRRNFNTEAFF. Written as DNA, the CDR3 is TGTGCCAGCAGGCGGAATTTCAACACTGAAGCTTTCTTT.

This clone is a singleton in its sample. CDR3: CASSEWSGKGSGRITGELFF. For the CDR3, the DNA is TGTGCCAGCAGTGAATGGTCAGGGAAAGGTAGCGGCAGAATCACCGGGGAGCTGTTTTTT. The chain carries TRBV2 and TRBJ2-2, with TRBD2 as a possible D gene (6 bases). Germline lookup yields CDR1 SNHLY and CDR2 FYNNEI. V lost 2 bases and J 4 bases, leaving 26 bases between the germline ends. The CDR3 extends over 20 amino acids.

The chain's CDR3 is CASSRQDNEQFF. DNA of the CDR3: TGTGCCAGCAGTAGACAGGACAATGAGCAGTTCTTC. This chain uses TRBV6-6 with TRBJ2-1; maybe TRBD1 (6 bases). The CDR3 spans 12 residues. Trimming stripped 5 bases from V and 5 bases from J, with 7 bases between. Germline loops: CDR1 MNHNY, CDR2 SVGAGI (reference sequence).

This chain connects TRBV28 to TRBJ1-1, with D possibly TRBD1 on 6 matching bases. The germline gives CDR1 MDHEN, CDR2 SYDVKM. This CDR3 has 15 residues. The germline V and J ends were trimmed by 7 bases and 1 base, with 16 bases remaining between them. CDR3 bases: TGTGCCAGCAAACCGGGGGGCTGGGGGAACACTGAAGCTTTCTTT. This sequence encodes CASKPGGWGNTEAFF. The full variable domain, with the rest looked up from reference TRBV28 and TRBJ1-1, is DVKVTQSSRYLVKRTGEKVFLECVQDMDHENMFWYRQDPGLGLRLIYFSYDVKMKEKGDIPEGYSVSREKKERFSLILESASTNQTSMYLCASKPGGWGNTEAFFGQGTRLTVV.

The chain links TRBV27 to TRBJ1-1; D gene uncertain. Trimming took off 3 bases at V and 4 bases at J, with 9 bases between the two ends. The CDR3 covers 13 residues. The germline V gene encodes CDR1 MNHEY and CDR2 SMNVEV (reference sequence). CDR3 DNA sequence: TGTGCCAGCAGTTTTGTGGTCGGCACTGAAGCTTTCTTT. Its protein is CASSFVVGTEAFF.

This clone was observed once. The gene calls are TRBV29-1 and TRBJ1-1, with D unclear. Germline assignment: CDR1 SQVTM and CDR2 ANQGSEA. The CDR3 sequence is 14 residues long. Trimming removed 4 bases at V and 2 bases at J, with 14 bases between. CDR3 amino acids: CSVVGGQLNTEAFF. Written as DNA, the CDR3 is TGCAGCGTTGTTGGCGGGCAGCTAAACACTGAAGCTTTCTTT.

This rearrangement joins TRBV6-5 to TRBJ2-1; TRBD1 agrees at 9 bases. The V segment lost 1 base and the J segment 7 bases; nucleotides outside the gene matches: 8. Germline V gene lookup returns CDR1 MNHEY and CDR2 SVGAGI. This CDR3 is built from 16 residues. In DNA, the CDR3 is TGTGCCAGCAGTTACTTCGCCGGGACAGGGCGAAATGAGCAGTTCTTC. Translating it yields CASSYFAGTGRNEQFF.

This chain connects TRBV4-3 to TRBJ2-3; D is uncertain. This CDR3 is 15 amino acids long. Germline CDR1 LGHNA, CDR2 YSLEER. V lost 3 bases and J lost 0, with 10 bases in between. CDR3 coding DNA: TGCGCCAGCAGCCAGTCGTGGCAGAGCACAGATACGCAGTATTTT. Amino acids: CASSQSWQSTDTQYF.

The CDR3 coding sequence is TGTGCCAGCAGCGTAGATGCGGGGAGCGGCTACACCTTC. Its translation is CASSVDAGSGYTF. This rearrangement joins TRBV9 to TRBJ1-2; D gene uncertain. This CDR3 region has 13 residues. Germline V lookup: CDR1 SGDLS, CDR2 YYNGEE. V was shortened by 0 bases and J by 8 bases, with 11 bases between the two germline ends.